This T cell receptor (beta chain) was sequenced in a study of Graves' ophthalmopathy and Graves' hyperthyroidism. V shed 2 bases and J shed 4 bases, with 12 bases lying between them. This CDR3 contains 16 residues. Amplified TCR beta CDR3 regions were obtained using RNA transcripts as template. First-round RT-PCR employed HTBI primers, with a second-round multiplex PCR after it. From the multiplex PCR reads, TCRdb called clonotypes with MiXCR, one entry per CDR3 protein. The data contain approximately 210,000 distinct CDR3 sequences, 25% to 35% of them singletons. J is TRBJ1-6 and V is TRBV12-3 or TRBV12-4; D may be TRBD1 (5 bases). The source of this sequence is a man aged 45-65 years with Graves' ophthalmopathy. The specimen sequenced was peripheral blood. Here the CDR3 reads CASSLRGPAYNSPLHF. The CDR3, as DNA: TGTGCCAGCAGTTTACGGGGCCCCGCATATAATTCACCCCTCCACTTT.